Each of the 21 T cell receptor beta chains below was sequenced from the same sample in a study of T-cell memory formation after mild COVID-19. TCRdb used MiXCR to reprocess the 5' RACE reads, holding one entry per CDR3 protein. The sample includes 130,000 to 150,000 distinct CDR3 sequences, under 25% seen only once; the top ten take about 2.3%. The sequenced sample consisted of PBMCs or a T cell subset sorted from them (not recorded which). These receptors were obtained from an adult woman who had mild COVID-19 (a few samples of this study predate the infection). Cell type and time point are not known.

This clonotype was seen ten or more times. The germline gene is not matched at one end of the junction; a read error may be the cause. The gene calls are TRBV7-9 and TRBJ2-1, with TRBD2 matching over 8 bases. Germline V gives CDR1 SEHNR, CDR2 FQNEAQ (reference sequence). The CDR3 length is 12 residues. CDR3 protein: CASSSGGLGAVF. The DNA of the CDR3 is TGTGCCAGCAGCTCGGGGGGACTAGGAGCGGTCTTC.

The chain links TRBV29-1 to TRBJ2-3, with 8 nucleotides matching TRBD2. The germline gives CDR1 SQVTM, CDR2 ANQGSEA. V lost 4 bases to trimming and J lost 6 bases; unmatched junction nucleotides: 12. This CDR3 is 15 amino acids long. The CDR3 loop reads CSVVGGARAMDTQYF. The DNA of the CDR3 is TGCAGCGTTGTCGGGGGGGCCCGAGCAATGGATACGCAGTATTTT.

The chain couples TRBV12-3 or TRBV12-4 to TRBJ1-1; perhaps TRBD1 as D (5 bases). The CDR3 contains 15 residues. The V end lost 5 bases, the J end lost 6 bases, and 19 bases lay between the germline ends. The CDR3 bases are TGTGCCAGCAGTCCTCGCGGGGGGTCCGGCGCTGAAGCTTTCTTT. As protein: CASSPRGGSGAEAFF.

This clonotype was recorded a few times. The chain employs TRBV2 and TRBJ2-7; TRBD2 might be the D (5 bases). The germline V and J ends were trimmed by 7 bases and 2 bases, with 15 bases remaining between them. The CDR3 totals 14 residues. Germline values: CDR1 SNHLY, CDR2 FYNNEI. This CDR3 is CASKREYGPYEQYF. The CDR3 bases are TGTGCCAGCAAGAGGGAATACGGCCCCTACGAGCAGTACTTC.

This chain joins TRBV6-4 and TRBJ2-5; possible D gene TRBD2, 6 bases. Germline values: CDR1 MRHNA, CDR2 SNTAGT. The CDR3 runs to 15 residues. V lost 3 bases to trimming and J lost 1 base, with 12 bases between them. As DNA, the CDR3 is TGTGCCAGCAGTGAAATGGCCGGGGGCCAAGAGACCCAGTACTTC. Translated, it gives CASSEMAGGQETQYF.

This clonotype was seen ten or more times. V gene TRBV24-1 combines with J gene TRBJ2-1; a weak D match, TRBD1 (5 bases). The CDR3 has 15 amino acids. With 2 bases removed from V and 8 bases from J, the gap between germline ends came to 15 bases. CDR1 and CDR2 (germline): KGHDR, SFDVKD. The CDR3 DNA sequence: TGTGCCACCAGTGATTCGTCAGGGTTTGTGGATGAGCAGTTCTTC. Protein sequence: CATSDSSGFVDEQFF.

This chain connects TRBV6-2 or TRBV6-3 to TRBJ2-1; the D gene is possibly TRBD2 (5 bases). The CDR3 length is 15 residues. Germline CDR1 MNHEY, CDR2 SVGEGT. V lost 5 bases, J lost 2 bases, and 13 bases lay in between. The CDR3 nucleotides are TGTGCCAGCAGTAAAGGCTCGGGGACCTACAATGAGCAGTTCTTC. It translates to CASSKGSGTYNEQFF.

This clonotype was observed a handful of times. The chain uses TRBV28 and TRBJ1-1; D remains ambiguous. The CDR3 loop spans 12 amino acids. From germline, CDR1 is MDHEN and CDR2 SYDVKM. V lost 4 bases and J 6 bases, leaving 9 bases between the germline ends. As DNA, the CDR3 is TGTGCCAGCAGTTCGACTACCTCTGAAGCTTTCTTT. As protein: CASSSTTSEAFF.

This chain connects TRBV19 to TRBJ1-5; D might be TRBD1 (5 bases). The V gene lost 3 bases and the J gene lost 11 bases, with 11 bases spanning the gap. Germline CDR1 is LNHDA and CDR2 is SQIVND (reference sequence). This CDR3 spans 12 amino acids. The CDR3 sequence: CASSIPGGAQHF. CDR3 bases: TGTGCCAGTAGTATCCCGGGGGGGGCCCAGCATTTT.

The J gene is TRBJ1-1, the V gene TRBV9; D perhaps matches TRBD1 (5 bases). V shed 0 bases and J shed 4 bases, with 16 bases lying between them. The V gene's germline CDR1 is SGDLS and CDR2 YYNGEE. This CDR3 is 16 amino acids long. The CDR3 is CASSVGWGTRGTEAFF. In DNA, the CDR3 is TGTGCCAGCAGCGTAGGATGGGGGACGAGGGGCACTGAAGCTTTCTTT.

The chain employs TRBV11-2 and TRBJ2-3; 11 bases are shared with TRBD2. After removal of 0 bases from V and 2 bases from J, the junction contained 1 base not matched to a gene. Germline V lookup: CDR1 SGHAT, CDR2 FQNNGV. This CDR3 region has 16 residues. CDR3 coding DNA: TGTGCCAGCAGCTTAGAGACTAGCGGGGACACAGATACGCAGTATTTT. Its protein is CASSLETSGDTDTQYF.

The chain carries TRBV10-3 and TRBJ1-1; no reliable D call. V was shortened by 6 bases and J by 1 base, with 9 bases between the two germline ends. This CDR3 spans 13 amino acids. Germline assignment: CDR1 ENHRY and CDR2 SYGVKD. Written as DNA, the CDR3 is TGTGCCATCAGCTCGACGGCGAACACTGAAGCTTTCTTT. It translates to CAISSTANTEAFF.

The chain recombines TRBV5-6 with TRBJ2-4, with 9 bases aligning to TRBD1. The CDR3 totals 16 residues. Germline assignment: CDR1 SGHDT and CDR2 YYEEEE. Losses at the gene ends were 3 bases for V and 0 bases for J; bases not matched to a gene: 4. CDR3 sequence: CASSWTGDGAKNIQYF. CDR3 DNA: TGTGCCAGCAGCTGGACAGGGGATGGAGCCAAAAACATTCAGTACTTC. The full variable domain, rest sourced from reference TRBV5-6 and TRBJ2-4, is DAGVTQSPTHLIKTRGQQVTLRCSPKSGHDTVSWYQQALGQGPQFIFQYYEEEERQRGNFPDRFSGHQFPNYSSELNVNALLLGDSALYLCASSWTGDGAKNIQYFGAGTRLSVL.

The chain links TRBV5-5 to TRBJ1-2, with 7 bases that match TRBD1. The CDR3 is made up of 14 amino acids. In germline, CDR1 is SGHKS, CDR2 YYEKEE (reference sequence). The junction had 3 bases not matched to a gene; V was cut back by 0 bases and J by 4 bases. CDR3 region: CASSLGQGIYGYTF. CDR3 coding DNA: TGTGCCAGCAGCTTGGGACAGGGAATCTATGGCTACACCTTC.

The CDR3 sequence: CSAYGAVEIEQYF. DNA of the CDR3: TGCAGTGCGTACGGGGCGGTCGAGATAGAGCAGTACTTC. The chain couples TRBV20-1 to TRBJ2-7; either TRBD1 or TRBD2 may fit D (5 bases each). V was shortened by 6 bases and J by 7 bases, with 19 bases between the two germline ends. The CDR3 has 13 residues. Germline CDR1 is DFQATT and CDR2 is SNEGSKA (reference sequence).

The chain employs TRBV20-1 and TRBJ1-1; no clear D. Germline V gene sequence: CDR1 DFQATT, CDR2 SNEGSKA (reference sequence). The CDR3 totals 11 residues. Trimming removed 3 bases at V and 6 bases at J, with 8 bases between. The CDR3 nucleotides read TGCAGTGCTAGTGTCCCCGCTGAAGCTTTCTTT. Encoded protein: CSASVPAEAFF.

The chain uses TRBV2 and TRBJ2-3, with 7 nucleotides matching TRBD1. Germline assignment: CDR1 SNHLY and CDR2 FYNNEI. The CDR3 covers 12 residues. The ends lost 8 bases at V and 2 bases at J; junction bases unmatched: 1. CDR3 in amino acids: CASGTATDTQYF. The CDR3 bases are TGTGCCAGCGGGACAGCCACAGATACGCAGTATTTT.

The chain carries TRBV12-3 or TRBV12-4 and TRBJ2-7; no clear D. The CDR3 runs 13 residues. Trimming cost V 8 bases and J 3 bases, with 14 bases left between them. The CDR3 sequence is CASGPGIVYEQYF. CDR3 DNA: TGTGCCAGCGGACCTGGGATTGTCTACGAGCAGTACTTC.

The chain employs TRBV7-2 and TRBJ1-2; D is possibly TRBD1 (5 bases). With 1 base removed from V and 7 bases from J, the gap between germline ends came to 19 bases. The CDR3 runs to 16 residues. CDR1 SGHTA and CDR2 FQGNSA come from the germline V gene. CDR3 in amino acids: CASSLGSRTRRRGYTF. The CDR3 DNA reads TGTGCCAGCAGCTTAGGTTCTCGGACACGCCGGCGTGGCTACACCTTC.

In its sample, this clonotype was seen a few times. V is TRBV7-8 and J is TRBJ2-2; TRBD1 matches 7 bases. V shed 0 bases and J 6 bases; nucleotides not matched to a gene: 4. The V gene's germline CDR1 is SGHVS and CDR2 FQNEAQ. This CDR3 has 15 residues. The CDR3 is CASSLARTGAGELFF. The CDR3 DNA reads TGTGCCAGCAGCTTAGCAAGAACAGGGGCCGGGGAGCTGTTTTTT. Based on the CDR3 plus reference TRBV7-8 and TRBJ2-2, the full variable domain is GAGVSQSPRYKVAKRGQDVALRCDPISGHVSLFWYQQALGQGPEFLTYFQNEAQLDKSGLPSDRFFAERPEGSVSTLKIQRTQQEDSAVYLCASSLARTGAGELFFGEGSRLTVL.

This sequence joins TRBV29-1 and TRBJ2-1, with TRBD1 matching over 7 bases. Germline lookup yields CDR1 SQVTM and CDR2 ANQGSEA. The CDR3 is made up of 13 amino acids. The trim removed 4 bases at V and 8 bases at J, leaving 8 bases unmatched. CDR3 bases: TGCAGCGTTGTGACAGGGTGGCGGGATGAGCAGTTCTTC. Its protein product is CSVVTGWRDEQFF.